A selection of T cell receptor beta chains follows, all from one sample in a study of Ad26.COV2.S vaccination and SARS-CoV-2 variants. Profiling relied on immunoSEQ multiplex PCR, and the TCRdb table lists in-frame clones only, not all of them. The sample lists under 550,000 clones, more than 80% occurring once. This sample comprised peripheral blood, obtained in a trial of Ad26.COV2.S vaccine versus placebo. The receptors derive from a person between 18 and 60 years old who received the Ad26.COV2.S COVID-19 vaccine or a placebo. CDR3s include the opening cysteine and the closing phenylalanine or tryptophan. A D gene is named only where the DNA matches it firmly. Some rows have no size entry. The others give once, few or many, or a class for an expanded clone.

D gene	clone size	J gene	V gene	CDR3 DNA	CDR3 protein
-	-	TRBJ1-2	TRBV5-1	TGCGCCAGCAGCTTGGGGTCGACCGGTCTTAACTATGGCTACACCTTC	CASSLGSTGLNYGYTF
-	-	TRBJ2-7	TRBV5-4	TGTGCCAGCAGCTCACAGGTTTCCCCCGTGCAGTACTTC	CASSSQVSPVQYF
-	-	TRBJ1-5	TRBV15	TGTGCCACCAGCAGAGGGGGCAATCAGCCCCAGCATTTT	CATSRGGNQPQHF
-	-	TRBJ2-1	TRBV27	TGTGCCAGCAGTTTTGGTTCCGGGATATACAATGAGCAGTTCTTC	CASSFGSGIYNEQFF
-	few	TRBJ2-3	TRBV30	TGTGCCTGGAGTGTAAAAGATACGCAGTATTTT	CAWSVKDTQYF
-	-	TRBJ2-5	TRBV5-6	TGTGCCAGCAGCTTGGAGGCCGGTCTGCGGGAGACCCAGTACTTC	CASSLEAGLRETQYF
-	-	TRBJ1-5	TRBV7-2	TGTGCCAGCAGCTTAGCGTCAAGGGGAAATCAGCCCCAGCATTTT	CASSLASRGNQPQHF
TRBD2	-	TRBJ2-1	TRBV4-3	TGCGCCAGCAGCCAAGACCCCAGAAGCCTAGCGGGAGGGCGTTACAATGAGCAGTTCTTC	CASSQDPRSLAGGRYNEQFF
TRBD2	-	TRBJ2-1	TRBV10-1	TGCGCCAGCAGTGAGTCGAACCTAGCGGGAGTGATGAATGAGCAGTTCTTC	CASSESNLAGVMNEQFF
TRBD2	-	TRBJ2-1	TRBV7-8	TGTGCCAGCAGCTTAAACGGGAGGGCCAGGGAGCAGTTCTTC	CASSLNGRAREQFF
-	few	TRBJ1-2	TRBV12-3/TRBV12-4	TGTGCCAGCAGCCGTCAGTCTAACTATGGCTACACCTTC	CASSRQSNYGYTF
-	-	TRBJ1-6	TRBV7-8	TGTGCCAGCAGCCCCCCTAGCCTAGGGTTGAACTCACCCCTCCACTTT	CASSPPSLGLNSPLHF
TRBD2	-	TRBJ2-5	TRBV11-2	TGTGCCAGCAGCACCGGCGCGACTAGCGGGATTCAAGAGACCCAGTACTTC	CASSTGATSGIQETQYF
-	-	TRBJ2-7	TRBV10-3	TGTGCCATCAGTGAACAGGGAAAGGGTCCCTACGAGCAGTACTTC	CAISEQGKGPYEQYF
TRBD2	few	TRBJ2-2	TRBV7-6	TGTGCCAGCAGCTCGACTAGCGGGAGTGATACCGGGGAGCTGTTTTTT	CASSSTSGSDTGELFF
-	-	TRBJ2-6	TRBV21-1	TGTGCCAGCAGCCCCCACAGGGGGTTGGAAGGGGCCAACGTCCTGACTTTC	CASSPHRGLEGANVLTF
TRBD2	-	TRBJ2-1	TRBV7-7	TGTGCTAGCAGCCTGGGACTAGCGCCGGCCAATGAGCAGTTCTTC	CASSLGLAPANEQFF
-	-	TRBJ1-1	TRBV30	TGTGCCTGGAGGAATTGGGGGGCTGACACTGAAGCTTTCTTT	CAWRNWGADTEAFF
-	-	TRBJ2-7	TRBV18	TGTGCCAGCTCAGATGTGAGGGACGAGCAGTACTTC	CASSDVRDEQYF
TRBD1	-	TRBJ1-2	TRBV28	TGTGCCAGCAGTTTGCAGGGGGCGAACACCTTC	CASSLQGANTF
TRBD1	-	TRBJ1-2	TRBV4-3	TGCGCCAGCAGCCAAGAAGCCCTGACTAGGGACAGGGGGCGATGGGGCTATGGCTACACCTTC	CASSQEALTRDRGRWGYGYTF
TRBD1	-	TRBJ1-6	TRBV28	TGTGCCAGCAGTTCTGGACAGGAGTATTCACCCCTCCACTTT	CASSSGQEYSPLHF
-	-	TRBJ2-2	TRBV6-5	TGTGCCAGCACGGGCAGTCCCCTAGGGGAGCTGTTTTTT	CASTGSPLGELFF
TRBD1	-	TRBJ1-2	TRBV20-1	TGCAGTGCCAGCGACAGGGGGCTCCACTTC	CSASDRGLHF
TRBD2	-	TRBJ2-2	TRBV5-1	TGCGCCAGCAGCGACACTAGCGTTTCCGGGGAGCTGTTTTTT	CASSDTSVSGELFF
TRBD2	-	TRBJ2-1	TRBV30	TGTGCCTCGACTAGCCTCTCCTACAATGAGCAGTTCTTC	CASTSLSYNEQFF
TRBD2	-	TRBJ2-3	TRBV6-2/TRBV6-3	TGTGCCAGCAGTTACGTGACTAGCGGGTTCGATACGCAGTATTTT	CASSYVTSGFDTQYF
-	-	TRBJ1-4	TRBV28	TGTGCCAGCAGACCCCGACAGACAACTAATGAAAAACTGTTTTTT	CASRPRQTTNEKLFF
TRBD2	-	TRBJ2-3	TRBV13	TGTGCCAGCAGCAGAAGTGGCCTAGCGGGTCGCACAGATACGCAGTATTTT	CASSRSGLAGRTDTQYF
-	few	TRBJ2-1	TRBV5-6	TGTGCCAGCAGCTTGGGGTATGGTGAGCAGTTCTTC	CASSLGYGEQFF
-	-	TRBJ2-1	TRBV11-2	TGTGCCAGCAGCTCGTGGGTGGCCAATGAGCAGTTCTTC	CASSSWVANEQFF
-	-	TRBJ1-2	TRBV5-5	TGTGCCAGCAGAGAAACAGCTAACTATGGCTACACCTTC	CASRETANYGYTF
-	-	TRBJ2-1	TRBV27	TGTGCCAGCAGTCTACAGCAGCTCTCCTACAATGAGCAGTTCTTC	CASSLQQLSYNEQFF
-	once	TRBJ2-2	TRBV27	TGTGCCAGCAGTCTAAGGACAGCCGGCACCGGGGAGCTGTTTTTT	CASSLRTAGTGELFF
-	-	TRBJ1-2	TRBV5-1	TGCGCCAGCAGCCCGGGTATGGTAGGGAGCACAGGGCATGGCTACACCTTC	CASSPGMVGSTGHGYTF
-	-	TRBJ2-1	TRBV30	TGTGCCTGGAGTCGAAACCGAGGTTGGTACAATGAGCAGTTCTTC	CAWSRNRGWYNEQFF
-	-	TRBJ1-1	TRBV25-1	TGTGCCACCATGAGAAACACTGAAGCTTTCTTT	CATMRNTEAFF
-	-	TRBJ2-3	TRBV19	TGTGCCAGTAGTATAGATAAGGCAAGCACAGATACGCAGTATTTT	CASSIDKASTDTQYF
-	-	TRBJ2-1	TRBV5-4	TGTGCCAGCAGCTTGGACAGCCCACCTTACAATGAGCAGTTCTTC	CASSLDSPPYNEQFF
-	-	TRBJ2-3	TRBV30	TGTGCCTGGAGTTCCGGAGATACGCAGTATTTT	CAWSSGDTQYF